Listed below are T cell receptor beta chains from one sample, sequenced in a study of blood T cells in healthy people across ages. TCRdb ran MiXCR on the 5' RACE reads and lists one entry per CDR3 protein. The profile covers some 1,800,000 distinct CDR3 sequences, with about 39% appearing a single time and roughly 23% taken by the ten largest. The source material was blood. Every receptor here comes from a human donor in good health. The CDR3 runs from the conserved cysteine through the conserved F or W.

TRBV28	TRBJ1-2	CAVERARGIYGYTF
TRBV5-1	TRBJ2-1	CASRGTDRGEQFF
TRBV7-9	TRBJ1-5	CASSLQGGRGQPQHF
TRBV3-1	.	CASSHALAGRETQYF
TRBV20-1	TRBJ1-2	CSAGGQEEGYTF
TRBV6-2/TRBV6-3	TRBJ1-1	CASSYAWVPTEAFF
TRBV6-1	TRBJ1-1	CASSPRYTRDRARNTEAFF
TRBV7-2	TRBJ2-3	CASSQGARTGLTDTQYF
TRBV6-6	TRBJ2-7	CASSYGLGGTAYEQYF
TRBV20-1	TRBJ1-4	CSARARGRGLFF
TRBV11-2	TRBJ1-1	CASSSPGRVAEAFF
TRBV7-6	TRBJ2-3	CASSLALVRGGLGDTQYF
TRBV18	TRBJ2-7	CASSPYLARYEQYF
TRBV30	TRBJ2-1	CAWRKRGGGNEQFF
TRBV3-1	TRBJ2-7	CASSQGAAGGLGREQYF
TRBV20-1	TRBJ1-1	CSARANTRGTEAFF
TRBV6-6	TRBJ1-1	CASSYEGPTEAFF
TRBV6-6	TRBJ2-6	CASSYASGSGANVLTF
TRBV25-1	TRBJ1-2	CASSEYRGYTF
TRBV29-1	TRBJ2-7	CSVGWGGTGYEQYF
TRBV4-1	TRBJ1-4	CASSQAGTGRTNEKLFF
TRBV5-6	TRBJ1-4	CASSLVMATTNEKLFF
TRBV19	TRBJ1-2	CATEQTNYGYTF
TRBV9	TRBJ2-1	CASSVAAGSSYNEQFF